This T cell receptor beta chain was captured by sequencing in a study of OX40 agonist ivuxolimab in advanced cancers. Study-wide context: Hepatocellular carcinoma, melanoma, renal cell or head and neck cancer occurred in dose-escalation patients. General study findings and limits: Among T cells, CD8+ cells averaged more expanded clones than CD4+ cells. Low normalized clonal expansion also occurred in some nonresponding patients.

Points on this clone: The antigen remains unidentified.

Germline V gene lookup returns CDR1 SGHNT and CDR2 YENEEA. With 1 base clipped from V and 5 bases from J, the junction kept 4 bases outside the gene matches. This CDR3 has 14 residues. Patients were excluded for autoimmune disease history or systemic immunosuppression. Assay: immunoSEQ multiplex PCR; the TCRdb copy retains only in-frame clones and omits some. The sample carries roughly 60,000 clones, roughly 89% recorded once. This specimen consisted of CD4+ or CD8+ T cells sorted from blood, obtained in a trial of the OX40 agonist ivuxolimab. The V and J genes are TRBV11-3 and TRBJ1-1, with 7 bases aligning to TRBD1. The sequence was collected from an adult with an advanced solid tumor such as melanoma, head and neck, liver or kidney cancer. CDR3 in amino acids: CASSLGQGGTEAFF. The DNA of the CDR3 is TGTGCCAGCAGCTTAGGACAGGGCGGGACTGAAGCTTTCTTT.